This is a list of T cell receptor beta chains from one sample in a study of OX40 agonist ivuxolimab in advanced cancers. Profiled with immunoSEQ multiplex PCR; TCRdb holds only in-frame clones, not every one. This sample has tens of thousands of clones, with about 82% found just once. This specimen was CD4+ or CD8+ T cells sorted from blood, taken in a trial of the OX40 agonist ivuxolimab. The receptors originated from an adult with an advanced solid tumor such as melanoma, head and neck, liver or kidney cancer. Both conserved end residues are part of each CDR3. D genes are given only for firm matches. Only part of the rows carry a size: once, few, many, or a class if the clone is expanded.

.	TRBD2	TRBJ2-4	TRBV4-1	CASSQVHGTSGGISKNIQYF	TGCGCCAGCAGCCAAGTTCACGGGACTAGCGGGGGAATATCCAAAAACATTCAGTACTTC
once	.	TRBJ1-5	TRBV29-1	CSVGESQPQHF	TGCAGCGTCGGAGAGTCTCAGCCCCAGCATTTT
once	.	TRBJ2-7	TRBV27	CASSRDGSYEQYF	TGTGCCAGCAGTCGGGACGGTTCCTACGAGCAGTACTTC
once	.	TRBJ2-5	TRBV5-1	CASRQGEKTQYF	TGCGCCAGCAGACAGGGCGAAAAGACCCAGTACTTC
few	.	TRBJ2-2	TRBV30	CAQGSGLNTGELFF	TGTGCCCAAGGGTCTGGGCTGAACACCGGGGAGCTGTTTTTT
.	.	TRBJ1-3	TRBV19	CASSMRSNSGNTIYF	TGTGCCAGTAGTATGAGGTCCAACTCTGGAAACACCATATATTTT
.	TRBD1	TRBJ2-3	TRBV7-9	CASSYGQGPDTQYF	TGTGCCAGCAGCTACGGACAGGGGCCAGATACGCAGTATTTT
.	.	TRBJ2-1	TRBV5-5	CASSYLTAGAENEQFF	TGTGCCAGCAGCTACCTTACCGCGGGGGCGGAGAATGAGCAGTTCTTC
.	TRBD1	TRBJ1-2	TRBV18	CASSPGTGDLGYGYTF	TGTGCCAGCTCTCCCGGGACAGGGGATCTCGGCTATGGCTACACCTTC
.	.	TRBJ2-1	TRBV18	CASSRERSSYNEQFF	TGTGCCAGCTCACGGGAAAGAAGCTCCTACAATGAGCAGTTCTTC
.	.	TRBJ1-5	TRBV2	CASSPGYSGNQPQHF	TGTGCCAGCAGTCCAGGCTATTCCGGCAATCAGCCCCAGCATTTT
once	TRBD2	TRBJ2-5	TRBV30	CAWSPWTSGGKETQYF	TGTGCCTGGAGCCCCTGGACTAGCGGGGGAAAAGAGACCCAGTACTTC
.	.	TRBJ2-3	TRBV5-6	CASSLLGVGDTQYF	TGTGCCAGCAGCTTACTAGGTGTTGGAGATACGCAGTATTTT
few	TRBD1	TRBJ1-1	TRBV30	CAERGKGANTEAFF	TGTGCCGAACGGGGAAAGGGGGCGAACACTGAAGCTTTCTTT
.	.	TRBJ1-2	TRBV7-9	CASSPTERLGGYTF	TGTGCCAGCAGCCCCACGGAGAGACTGGGGGGCTACACCTTC
.	TRBD2	TRBJ2-3	TRBV15	CATSRGAGATDTQYF	TGTGCCACCAGCAGAGGAGCGGGGGCCACAGATACGCAGTATTTT
.	TRBD1	TRBJ1-4	TRBV5-1	CASSPGQMIATNEKLFF	TGCGCCAGCAGCCCGGGACAGATGATTGCAACTAATGAAAAACTGTTTTTT
.	.	TRBJ1-5	TRBV6-5	CASSYNGYNQPQHF	TGTGCCAGCAGTTACAACGGATACAATCAGCCCCAGCATTTT
few	.	TRBJ2-6	TRBV10-3	CAISEPQWQSGANVLTF	TGTGCCATCAGTGAGCCCCAGTGGCAGTCCGGGGCCAACGTCCTGACTTTC
.	TRBD1	TRBJ2-1	TRBV6-5	CASIPDRGYNEQFF	TGTGCCAGCATCCCGGACAGGGGGTACAATGAGCAGTTCTTC
.	.	TRBJ2-1	TRBV5-8	CASSPPPDGSSYNEQFF	TGTGCCAGCAGCCCCCCTCCCGACGGTAGCTCCTACAATGAGCAGTTCTTC
.	.	TRBJ2-3	TRBV11-2	CASSFYSTSSTDTQYF	TGTGCCAGCAGCTTCTACAGTACCTCTAGCACAGATACGCAGTATTTT
.	.	TRBJ1-1	TRBV10-3	CAIRADSTEAFF	TGTGCCATCAGAGCGGACTCCACTGAAGCTTTCTTT
.	TRBD1	TRBJ1-4	TRBV4-3	CASSQGQGATTNEKLFF	TGCGCCAGCAGCCAGGGACAGGGGGCGACGACTAATGAAAAACTGTTTTTT
.	.	TRBJ1-1	TRBV6-6	CASSIGSPSPAFF	TGTGCCAGCAGCATCGGGAGCCCGAGTCCCGCTTTCTTT
few	.	TRBJ1-2	TRBV2	CASSELGGDGYTF	TGTGCCAGCAGTGAACTTGGGGGGGATGGCTACACCTTC
.	TRBD1	TRBJ1-2	TRBV30	CAWRRPGQDLYGYTF	TGTGCCTGGAGGAGGCCGGGACAGGACCTCTATGGCTACACCTTC
.	TRBD1	TRBJ1-2	TRBV7-9	CASSTGTGRGYTF	TGTGCCAGCAGCACCGGGACAGGGCGAGGCTACACCTTC
.	TRBD2	TRBJ2-7	TRBV11-2	CASSLVWGTSGGDYEQYF	TGTGCCAGCAGCTTAGTTTGGGGGACTAGCGGGGGCGATTACGAGCAGTACTTC
.	TRBD2	TRBJ2-1	TRBV6-4	CASSSGTSGSYNEQFF	TGTGCCAGCAGCTCCGGGACTAGCGGCTCCTACAATGAGCAGTTCTTC
.	.	TRBJ1-2	TRBV7-2	CASSLGGGYTF	TGTGCCAGCAGCTTAGGGGGTGGCTACACCTTC
.	TRBD1	TRBJ1-3	TRBV6-5	CASSYTGTGEGNTIYF	TGTGCCAGCAGTTATACCGGGACAGGGGAAGGAAACACCATATATTTT
once	TRBD1	TRBJ1-1	TRBV18	CASSPGQTLGILTEAFF	TGTGCCAGCTCACCGGGACAGACACTCGGGATACTTACTGAAGCTTTCTTT
.	TRBD2	TRBJ2-3	TRBV7-9	CASSPGLAGASTDTQYF	TGTGCCAGCAGCCCGGGACTAGCGGGCGCTAGCACAGATACGCAGTATTTT
few	TRBD1	TRBJ2-3	TRBV11-1	CASSLETGGEYF	TGTGCCAGCAGCTTGGAAACAGGGGGCGAGTATTTT
.	.	TRBJ1-2	TRBV6-5	CASSYSSGGAFYGYTF	TGTGCCAGCAGTTACTCATCGGGGGGCGCGTTCTATGGCTACACCTTC
once	.	TRBJ2-2	TRBV19	CASSVSGTLYGELFF	TGTGCCAGTAGTGTGTCCGGGACCTTATACGGGGAGCTGTTTTTT
.	TRBD1	TRBJ2-2	TRBV27	CASRWTGDTGELFF	TGTGCCAGCAGATGGACAGGGGACACCGGGGAGCTGTTTTTT
.	TRBD1	TRBJ1-1	TRBV5-5	CASSLTDTGGPFF	TGTGCCAGCAGCTTAACGGACACAGGGGGGCCTTTCTTT
.	.	TRBJ2-5	TRBV7-7	CASSLDSMETQYF	TGTGCCAGCAGCTTAGACTCCATGGAGACCCAGTACTTC
.	TRBD2	TRBJ2-2	TRBV18	CASSPAIAGGNTGELFF	TGTGCCAGCTCACCGGCGATAGCGGGGGGGAACACCGGGGAGCTGTTTTTT
few	TRBD2	TRBJ2-7	TRBV6-5	CASSYLPGRGEVEQYF	TGTGCCAGCAGTTACCTCCCGGGGCGGGGGGAGGTCGAGCAGTACTTC
.	TRBD1	TRBJ2-5	TRBV11-1	CASSWGQTGQTQYF	TGTGCCAGCAGCTGGGGACAGACAGGGCAGACCCAGTACTTC
.	.	TRBJ2-7	TRBV4-1	CASSQVLGYEQYF	TGCGCCAGCAGCCAAGTACTGGGCTACGAGCAGTACTTC
once	.	TRBJ1-1	TRBV7-2	CASSLDGVLSTPAFF	TGTGCCAGCAGCTTAGATGGGGTTTTATCTACTCCAGCTTTCTTT
.	.	TRBJ1-1	TRBV7-7	CASSPVTGGNTEAFF	TGTGCTAGCAGCCCAGTAACAGGCGGGAACACTGAAGCTTTCTTT
.	.	TRBJ2-7	TRBV18	CASSLQGRGHEQYF	TGTGCCAGCTCCCTCCAGGGGAGGGGCCACGAGCAGTACTTC
.	TRBD1	TRBJ1-2	TRBV5-4	CASSSATGASYGYTF	TGTGCCAGCAGCTCGGCAACAGGGGCGAGCTATGGCTACACCTTC
few	.	TRBJ2-1	TRBV19	CASRTASWYNEQFF	TGTGCCAGCAGGACAGCCAGCTGGTACAATGAGCAGTTCTTC
.	.	TRBJ1-2	TRBV5-1	CASSSPDRTNYGYTF	TGCGCCAGCAGCTCCCCAGACAGGACTAACTATGGCTACACCTTC
once	.	TRBJ2-5	TRBV7-2	CASSLVVAETQYF	TGTGCCAGCAGCTTAGTGGTGGCAGAGACCCAGTACTTC
.	.	TRBJ2-3	TRBV7-3	CASSPRGGRTDTQYF	TGTGCCAGCAGCCCCCGCGGGGGCAGGACAGATACGCAGTATTTT
.	TRBD2	TRBJ2-3	TRBV5-1	CASTLAGADTDTQYF	TGCGCCAGCACCTTAGCGGGGGCCGACACAGATACGCAGTATTTT
.	TRBD2	TRBJ2-1	TRBV6-4	CASSDSIAGGYNEQFF	TGTGCCAGCAGTGACTCTATAGCGGGGGGTTACAATGAGCAGTTCTTC
.	.	TRBJ1-5	TRBV6-5	CASSPGEGPQPQHF	TGTGCCAGCAGTCCCGGGGAGGGCCCGCAGCCCCAGCATTTT
.	.	TRBJ1-1	TRBV29-1	CSVVAGLNTEAFF	TGCAGCGTTGTTGCGGGACTGAACACTGAAGCTTTCTTT
.	.	TRBJ2-1	TRBV2	CASRRESLGSNEQFF	TGTGCCAGCAGGAGGGAGTCACTCGGGTCTAATGAGCAGTTCTTC